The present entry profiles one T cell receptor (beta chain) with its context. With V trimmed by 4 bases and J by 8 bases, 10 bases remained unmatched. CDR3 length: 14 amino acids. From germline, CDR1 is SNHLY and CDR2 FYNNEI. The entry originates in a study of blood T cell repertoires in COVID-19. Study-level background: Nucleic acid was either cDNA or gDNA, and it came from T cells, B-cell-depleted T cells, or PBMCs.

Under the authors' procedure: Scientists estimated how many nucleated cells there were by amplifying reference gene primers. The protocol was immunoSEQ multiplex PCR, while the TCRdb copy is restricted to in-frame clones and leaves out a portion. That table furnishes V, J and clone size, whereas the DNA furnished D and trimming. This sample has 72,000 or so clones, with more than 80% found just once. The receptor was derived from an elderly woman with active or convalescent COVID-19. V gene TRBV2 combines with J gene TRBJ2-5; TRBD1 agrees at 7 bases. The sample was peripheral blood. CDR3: CASSAQGQGETQYF. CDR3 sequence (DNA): TGTGCCAGCAGTGCACAGGGGCAGGGAGAAACCCAGTACTTC. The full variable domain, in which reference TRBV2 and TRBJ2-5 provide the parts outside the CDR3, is EPEVTQTPSHQVTQMGQEVILRCVPISNHLYFYWYRQILGQKVEFLVSFYNNEISEKSEIFDDQFSVERPDGSNFTLKIRSTKLEDSAMYFCASSAQGQGETQYFGPGTRLLVL.